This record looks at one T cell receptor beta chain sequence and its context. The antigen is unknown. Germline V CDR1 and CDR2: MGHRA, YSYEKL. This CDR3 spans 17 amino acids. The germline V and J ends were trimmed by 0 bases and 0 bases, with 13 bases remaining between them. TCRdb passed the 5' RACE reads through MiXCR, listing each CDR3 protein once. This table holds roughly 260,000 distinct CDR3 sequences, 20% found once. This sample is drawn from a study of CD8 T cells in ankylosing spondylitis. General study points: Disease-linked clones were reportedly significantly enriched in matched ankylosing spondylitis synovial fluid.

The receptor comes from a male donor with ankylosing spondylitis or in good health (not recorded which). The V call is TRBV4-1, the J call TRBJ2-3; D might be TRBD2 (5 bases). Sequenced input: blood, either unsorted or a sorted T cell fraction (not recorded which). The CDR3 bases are TGCGCCAGCAGCCAAGACGAGGGAACACCGAGCACAGATACGCAGTATTTT. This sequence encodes CASSQDEGTPSTDTQYF.